Shown below are 25 T cell receptor beta chains from a single sample sequenced in a study of OX40 agonist ivuxolimab in advanced cancers. Libraries were prepared by immunoSEQ multiplex PCR; TCRdb keeps only in-frame clonotypes and omits some of them. The sample holds 130,000 or so clones, 90% to 95% seen once. This material consisted of CD4+ or CD8+ T cells sorted from blood, taken in a trial of the OX40 agonist ivuxolimab. All receptors come from an adult with an advanced solid tumor such as melanoma, head and neck, liver or kidney cancer.

V gene TRBV29-1 combines with J gene TRBJ1-6; 7 bases map to TRBD1. Germline CDR1 SQVTM, CDR2 ANQGSEA. The junction had 12 bases not matched to a gene; V was cut back by 2 bases and J by 14 bases. The length of the CDR3 is 14 residues. CDR3 loop: CSVELNQGDRTLHF. The CDR3 nucleotides are TGCAGCGTTGAATTAAACCAGGGGGATCGAACCCTCCACTTT. Drawing the rest from reference TRBV29-1 and TRBJ1-6, the complete variable domain is SAVISQKPSRDICQRGTSLTIQCQVDSQVTMMFWYRQQPGQSLTLIATANQGSEATYESGFVIDKFPISRPNLTFSTLTVSNMSPEDSSIYLCSVELNQGDRTLHFGNGTRLTVT.

The chain has TRBV5-1 and TRBJ1-1, with 9 bases matching TRBD1. Germline CDR1 and CDR2: SGHRS and YFSETQ. CDR3 length: 17 amino acids. V lost 5 bases to trimming and J lost 0 bases; unmatched junction nucleotides: 11. Here the CDR3 reads CASSSPMTGGMNTEAFF. The CDR3 bases are TGCGCCAGCAGTTCCCCGATGACAGGGGGAATGAACACTGAAGCTTTCTTT.

This chain links TRBV27 with TRBJ2-7; 12 positions agree with TRBD2. The V segment lost 0 bases and the J segment 4 bases; nucleotides outside the gene matches: 7. The CDR3 covers 17 residues. The V gene's germline CDR1 is MNHEY and CDR2 SMNVEV (reference sequence). CDR3 DNA sequence: TGTGCCAGCAGTTTATCGACCTCTCTAGCGGGAGGGTACGAGCAGTACTTC. This encodes CASSLSTSLAGGYEQYF.

V and J are TRBV5-6 and TRBJ2-7, with D possibly TRBD1 on 5 matching bases. V was pared by 2 bases and J by 4 bases, with 10 bases between. The germline gives CDR1 SGHDT, CDR2 YYEEEE. This CDR3 comprises 13 residues. Written as DNA, the CDR3 is TGTGCCAGCAGCTTACCAGACAGATACGAGCAGTACTTC. This encodes CASSLPDRYEQYF.

V is TRBV28 and J is TRBJ1-2, with 9 bases fitting TRBD1. The CDR3 spans 13 residues. Looked up from germline, CDR1 is MDHEN and CDR2 is SYDVKM. V trimming: 2 bases; J trimming: 5 bases; junction bases outside the gene matches: 0. The CDR3 region is CASSLGTGYGYTF. CDR3 DNA: TGTGCCAGCAGTTTAGGGACAGGGTATGGCTACACCTTC.

The genes are TRBV5-1 and TRBJ2-3; 7 bases are shared with TRBD2. There are 15 residues in the CDR3. Germline V lookup: CDR1 SGHRS, CDR2 YFSETQ. V lost 5 bases to trimming and J lost 2 bases; unmatched junction nucleotides: 8. CDR3 residues: CASRPGGTDTDTQYF. The CDR3 DNA is TGCGCCAGCAGGCCCGGGGGGACCGACACAGATACGCAGTATTTT.

The V call is TRBV19, the J call TRBJ2-6, with D hard to call. This CDR3 is 16 amino acids long. V was clipped by 4 bases and J by 2 bases, with 12 bases between them. CDR1 is LNHDA and CDR2 is SQIVND in the germline V gene (reference sequence). In DNA, the CDR3 is TGTGCCAGTAGTACGGCCCCAAGGCCTGGGGCCAACGTCCTGACTTTC. It translates to CASSTAPRPGANVLTF.

This chain links TRBV7-6 with TRBJ2-5; D unresolved. The V gene lost 4 bases and the J gene lost 5 bases, with 8 bases spanning the gap. This CDR3 is built from 12 residues. Germline V gene sequence: CDR1 SGHVS, CDR2 FNYEAQ. Written as DNA, the CDR3 is TGTGCCAGCAGCTCCGTTGCGGAGACCCAGTACTTC. Translation gives CASSSVAETQYF.

This clone came up once. The chain couples TRBV5-1 to TRBJ1-1; a weak D match, TRBD1 (5 bases). The CDR3 consists of 16 residues. V lost 2 bases and J lost 10, with 24 bases in between. CDR1 and CDR2 from the germline V gene are SGHRS and YFSETQ. This chain's CDR3 is CASSFSLSGLQVPAFF. The DNA of the CDR3 is TGCGCCAGCAGCTTTTCCTTATCAGGGCTACAAGTGCCAGCTTTCTTT. The full variable domain, in which reference TRBV5-1 and TRBJ1-1 provide the parts outside the CDR3, is KAGVTQTPRYLIKTRGQQVTLSCSPISGHRSVSWYQQTPGQGLQFLFEYFSETQRNKGNFPGRFSGRQFSNSRSEMNVSTLELGDSALYLCASSFSLSGLQVPAFFGQGTRLTVV.

This chain links TRBV9 with TRBJ2-1; D unclear. The CDR3 sequence is 15 residues long. The germline V gene has CDR1 SGDLS and CDR2 YYNGEE. The V end was cut by 4 bases, the J end by 4 bases, with 15 bases between. The CDR3 region is CASSPSADKYNEQFF. As DNA, the CDR3 is TGTGCCAGCAGCCCTTCGGCAGACAAGTACAATGAGCAGTTCTTC.

The chain joins TRBV2 to TRBJ2-3, with D hard to call. Germline V gene lookup returns CDR1 SNHLY and CDR2 FYNNEI. There are 14 residues in the CDR3. Trimming shortened V by 5 bases and J by 0 bases, and 9 bases separated the two germline ends. The CDR3 region has the DNA TGTGCCAGCAGTCGTGACACCAGCACAGATACGCAGTATTTT. Amino acid sequence: CASSRDTSTDTQYF.

The gene calls are TRBV7-9 and TRBJ2-5; no clear D gene. The DNA matches TRBJ2-7 better at its end, which makes the J call doubtful. Per germline, CDR1 SEHNR and CDR2 FQNEAQ (reference sequence). The CDR3 runs to 12 residues. The chain's CDR3 is CASSSDFYEQYF. The CDR3 DNA reads TGTGCCAGCAGCTCGGATTTTTACGAGCAGTACTTC.

The rearrangement joins TRBV7-8 to TRBJ1-5; D remains ambiguous. This CDR3 contains 12 residues. Trimming stripped 5 bases from V and 15 bases from J, with 17 bases between. Germline loops: CDR1 SGHVS, CDR2 FQNEAQ. The CDR3 protein is CASSPVAGSAHF. In DNA form, the CDR3 reads TGTGCCAGCAGCCCGGTAGCGGGCAGCGCGCATTTT.

The V and J genes are TRBV11-2 and TRBJ1-6; D uncertain. The ends were cut back, 1 base at V and 9 bases at J, with 4 bases in the middle. There are 12 residues in the CDR3. Germline V lookup: CDR1 SGHAT, CDR2 FQNNGV. The CDR3 protein is CASSLVSSPLHF. The CDR3 nucleotides read TGTGCCAGCAGCTTAGTGAGTTCACCCCTCCACTTT.

The chain has TRBV2 and TRBJ2-3, with 7 bases fitting TRBD2. V lost 0 bases and J lost 0; bases outside the gene matches: 0. The CDR3 length is 15 residues. The germline V gene encodes CDR1 SNHLY and CDR2 FYNNEI. For the CDR3, the DNA is TGTGCCAGCAGTGAAGCAGCGGGGAGCACAGATACGCAGTATTTT. The encoded protein is CASSEAAGSTDTQYF. Full variable domain (rest looked up from reference TRBV2 and TRBJ2-3): EPEVTQTPSHQVTQMGQEVILRCVPISNHLYFYWYRQILGQKVEFLVSFYNNEISEKSEIFDDQFSVERPDGSNFTLKIRSTKLEDSAMYFCASSEAAGSTDTQYFGPGTRLTVL.

CDR3 DNA sequence: TGTGCCAGCAGCTTAGCCGTGTCTAGCGGGACAGGTCGGTCCTACGAGCAGTACTTC. This gives the protein CASSLAVSSGTGRSYEQYF. The chain is built from TRBV7-2 and TRBJ2-7; TRBD2 might be the D (9 bases). The CDR3 loop spans 19 amino acids. Germline V gives CDR1 SGHTA, CDR2 FQGNSA. The germline V and J ends were trimmed by 0 bases and 1 base, with 22 bases remaining between them.

The chain has TRBV5-1 and TRBJ1-5; 7 bases are shared with TRBD1. CDR1 SGHRS and CDR2 YFSETQ come from the germline V gene. With V trimmed by 0 bases and J by 5 bases, 5 bases remained unmatched. The CDR3 spans 15 residues. The CDR3 protein is CASSLAGTAYQPQHF. Written as DNA, the CDR3 is TGCGCCAGCAGCTTGGCCGGGACAGCCTATCAGCCCCAGCATTTT.

This clone was seen only a few times. J is TRBJ1-4 and V is TRBV19; the D gene is possibly TRBD1 (6 bases). V lost 7 bases and J 8 bases, leaving 20 bases between the germline ends. CDR1 is LNHDA, CDR2 SQIVND, per germline (reference sequence). The CDR3 sequence is 15 residues long. CDR3 in amino acids: CASTLGGGGEEKLFF. In DNA, the CDR3 is TGTGCCAGTACCCTAGGTGGAGGGGGAGAGGAAAAACTGTTTTTT.

This chain uses TRBV4-3 with TRBJ1-5; D ambiguous. The germline V and J ends were trimmed by 0 bases and 0 bases, with 3 bases remaining between them. CDR3 length equals 14 residues. CDR1 LGHNA and CDR2 YSLEER come from the germline V gene. The CDR3 is CASSQDHSNQPQHF. The CDR3 DNA reads as TGCGCCAGCAGCCAAGATCATAGCAATCAGCCCCAGCATTTT.

The gene calls are TRBV6-4 and TRBJ1-2, with D possibly TRBD1 on 5 matching bases. The V gene lost 3 bases and the J gene lost 5 bases, with 16 bases spanning the gap. The V gene's germline CDR1 is MRHNA and CDR2 SNTAGT. CDR3 size: 15 residues. CDR3 in DNA: TGTGCCAGCAGTGATACAGAGGGGTTGGGGTATGGCTACACCTTC. It is translated as CASSDTEGLGYGYTF.

V is TRBV7-2 and J is TRBJ1-1; TRBD1 is a possible D gene (5 bases). Germline CDR1 SGHTA, CDR2 FQGNSA. The CDR3 is made up of 14 amino acids. The V end was cut by 6 bases, the J end by 10 bases, with 21 bases between. The CDR3 DNA is TGTGCCAGCAGTTTTAAACAGGATGCACTTGTAGCTTTCTTT. It specifies CASSFKQDALVAFF.

Regarding this clone: Distinct nucleotide sequences in the sample also encode this CDR3. The chain joins TRBV28 to TRBJ1-2; TRBD1 matches at 9 bases. The germline CDR1 and CDR2 sequences are MDHEN and SYDVKM. The CDR3 totals 14 residues. CDR3 nucleotide sequence: TGTGCTAGCCTAATTACAGGGGGCGTCTATGGCTACACCTTC. The encoded protein is CASLITGGVYGYTF.

The J gene is TRBJ1-5, the V gene TRBV5-1; the match to TRBD1 covers 8 bases. Germline CDR1 reads SGHRS; CDR2 reads YFSETQ. The CDR3 has 16 residues. V lost 0 bases and J lost 5; bases outside the gene matches: 7. Written as DNA, the CDR3 is TGCGCCAGCAGCTTGGCCGGACAGGGAGAGGATCAGCCCCAGCATTTT. It yields the protein CASSLAGQGEDQPQHF.

CDR3 amino acids: CASSLGGKETQYF. The CDR3 coding sequence is TGTGCCAGCAGTTTAGGAGGAAAAGAGACCCAGTACTTC. The chain uses TRBV28 and TRBJ2-5; perhaps TRBD2 as D (5 bases). This CDR3 is built from 13 residues. The germline V gene encodes CDR1 MDHEN and CDR2 SYDVKM. V was pared by 2 bases and J by 3 bases, with 7 bases between.

With regard to this clone: The same CDR3 can be traced to other DNA sequences in this sample. The V and J genes are TRBV18 and TRBJ2-5; D is uncertain. Between the trimmed V and J ends, which lost 3 bases and 1 base, there was a span of 6 bases. The CDR3 totals 13 residues. Per the germline V gene, CDR1 is KGHSH and CDR2 is LQKENI. CDR3 DNA sequence: TGTGCCAGCTCACCGGGCCTCCAAGAGACCCAGTACTTC. Protein product: CASSPGLQETQYF.